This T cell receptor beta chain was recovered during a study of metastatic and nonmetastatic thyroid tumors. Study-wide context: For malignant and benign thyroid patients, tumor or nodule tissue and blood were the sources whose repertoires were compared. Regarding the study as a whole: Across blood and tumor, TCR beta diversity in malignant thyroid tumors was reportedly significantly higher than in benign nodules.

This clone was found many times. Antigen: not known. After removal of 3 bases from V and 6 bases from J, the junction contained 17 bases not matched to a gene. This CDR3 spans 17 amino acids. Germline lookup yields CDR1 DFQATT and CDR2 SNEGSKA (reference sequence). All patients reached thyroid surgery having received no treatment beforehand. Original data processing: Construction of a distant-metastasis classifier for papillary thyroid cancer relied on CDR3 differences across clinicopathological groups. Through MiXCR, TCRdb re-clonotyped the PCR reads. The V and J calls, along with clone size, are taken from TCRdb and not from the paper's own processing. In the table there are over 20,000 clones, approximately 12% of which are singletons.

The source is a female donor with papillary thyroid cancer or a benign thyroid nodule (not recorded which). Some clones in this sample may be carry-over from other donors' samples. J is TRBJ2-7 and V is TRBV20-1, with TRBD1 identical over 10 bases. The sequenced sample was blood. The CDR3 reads CSARGTGVGILVSEQYF. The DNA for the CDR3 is TGCAGTGCTAGGGGGACAGGGGTTGGCATTTTGGTCTCCGAGCAGTACTTC.